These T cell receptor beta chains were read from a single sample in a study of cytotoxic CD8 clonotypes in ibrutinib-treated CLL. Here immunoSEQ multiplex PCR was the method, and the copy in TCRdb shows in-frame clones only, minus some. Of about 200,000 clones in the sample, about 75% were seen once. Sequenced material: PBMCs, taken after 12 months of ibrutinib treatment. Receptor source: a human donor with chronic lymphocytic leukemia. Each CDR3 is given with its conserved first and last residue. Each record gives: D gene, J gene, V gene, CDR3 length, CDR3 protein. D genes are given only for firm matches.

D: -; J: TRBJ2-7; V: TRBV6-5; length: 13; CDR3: CASSPQFFGEQYF
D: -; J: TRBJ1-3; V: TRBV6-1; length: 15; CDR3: CASSEAGYSGNTIYF
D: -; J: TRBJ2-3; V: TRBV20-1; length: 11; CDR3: CSGRAADTQYF
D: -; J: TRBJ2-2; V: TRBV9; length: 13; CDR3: CASSVGGFGELFF
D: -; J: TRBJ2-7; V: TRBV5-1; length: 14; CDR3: CASSQDGRAYEQYF
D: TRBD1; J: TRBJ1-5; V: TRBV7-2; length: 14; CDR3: CASSFQTGGQPQHF
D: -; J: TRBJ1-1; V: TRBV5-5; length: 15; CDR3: CASSLVVRELTEAFF
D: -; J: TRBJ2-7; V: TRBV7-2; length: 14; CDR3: CASSTQSGSYEQYF
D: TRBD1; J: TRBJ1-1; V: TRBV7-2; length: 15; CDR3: CASSSRTGRDTEAFF
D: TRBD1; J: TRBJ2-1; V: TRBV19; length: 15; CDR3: CASNDRDRAHNEQFF